Below are 32 T cell receptor beta chains sequenced from a single sample in a study of long-term antiretroviral therapy in people with HIV. The libraries were made with immunoSEQ v3.0 at survey level. The repertoire was sequenced with immunoSEQ multiplex PCR; TCRdb's copy has only in-frame clones and lacks some. The table has some 17,000 clones, around 84% seen once; the top ten hold 6.5% to 8.5%. Sequences were derived from unsorted PBMCs, sampled 0.1 years after starting antiretroviral therapy. These receptors were taken from a man younger than 35 with HIV.

CDR3 nucleotides: TGCGCCAGCAGCCAAGATTGGAGGGCGGGTGGGCAAGAGACCCAGTACTTC. It yields the protein CASSQDWRAGGQETQYF. The rearrangement links TRBV4-3 to TRBJ2-5; tentative D call: TRBD2 (6 bases). V lost 0 bases and J 2 bases, leaving 16 bases between the germline ends. The germline V gene has CDR1 LGHNA and CDR2 YSLEER. The CDR3 has 17 amino acids.

The chain uses TRBV30 and TRBJ2-1; TRBD1 might be the D (5 bases). The CDR3 spans 18 residues. CDR1 and CDR2 (germline): GTSNPN, SVGIG (reference sequence). V lost 0 bases, J lost 0 bases, and 18 bases lay in between. Here the CDR3 reads CAWSVVLGLASSYNEQFF. The CDR3 coding sequence is TGTGCCTGGAGTGTAGTCCTGGGGCTGGCTAGCTCCTACAATGAGCAGTTCTTC.

V is TRBV9 and J is TRBJ1-1; TRBD1 matches at 7 bases. Germline CDR1 reads SGDLS; CDR2 reads YYNGEE. Unmatched junction bases numbered 5, after V lost 4 bases and J lost 5 bases. The length of the CDR3 is 13 residues. CDR3 nucleotides: TGTGCCAGCAGCCCGGACAGGCGGACTGAAGCTTTCTTT. Translation: CASSPDRRTEAFF.

The chain is built from TRBV30 and TRBJ1-4; 7 nucleotides agree with TRBD1. Germline V lookup: CDR1 GTSNPN, CDR2 SVGIG (reference sequence). There are 15 residues in the CDR3. The ends lost 3 bases at V and 7 bases at J; junction bases unmatched: 11. CDR3 nucleotides: TGTGCCTGGAGCCCAGGGGGGGGTATCGGTGAAAAACTGTTTTTT. Amino acid sequence: CAWSPGGGIGEKLFF.

The J gene is TRBJ1-5, the V gene TRBV29-1, with 8 bases matching TRBD1. With V trimmed by 8 bases and J by 5 bases, 2 bases remained unmatched. The CDR3 runs to 11 residues. Germline V gives CDR1 SQVTM, CDR2 ANQGSEA. CDR3 sequence reads: CSWTGYQPQHF. In DNA form, the CDR3 reads TGCAGCTGGACAGGGTATCAGCCCCAGCATTTT.

The chain uses TRBV5-6 and TRBJ2-3; D is unclear. CDR3 length: 12 amino acids. CDR1 and CDR2 (germline): SGHDT, YYEEEE. V gave up 3 bases and J gave up 6 bases, with 8 bases separating them. The CDR3 region has the DNA TGTGCCAGCAGCTCTTCAAATGATACGCAGTATTTT. It yields the protein CASSSSNDTQYF. Together with reference TRBV5-6 and TRBJ2-3, the CDR3 gives the full variable domain: DAGVTQSPTHLIKTRGQQVTLRCSPKSGHDTVSWYQQALGQGPQFIFQYYEEEERQRGNFPDRFSGHQFPNYSSELNVNALLLGDSALYLCASSSSNDTQYFGPGTRLTVL.

The chain recombines TRBV13 with TRBJ2-7, with 7 nucleotides matching TRBD2. Germline V gene data show CDR1 as PRHDT and CDR2 as FYEKMQ (reference sequence). V lost 8 bases to trimming and J lost 5 bases; unmatched junction nucleotides: 9. The CDR3 is 13 residues long. The DNA for the CDR3 is TGTGCCAGCTCGCGCCGGGAGGTTCACGAGCAGTACTTC. Translation gives CASSRREVHEQYF.

The chain carries TRBV5-1 and TRBJ2-1; 16 nucleotides match TRBD2. The CDR3 loop spans 20 amino acids. Germline V lookup: CDR1 SGHRS, CDR2 YFSETQ. V was clipped by 5 bases and J by 0 bases; unmatched bases: 11. The CDR3 DNA reads TGCGCCAGCAGGGCCCGGGGACTAGCGGGGGGGAAAAGCTCCTACAATGAGCAGTTCTTC. Protein product: CASRARGLAGGKSSYNEQFF.

The sample holds a few counts of this clone. V usage is TRBV6-6 and J usage is TRBJ1-2, with D unresolved. CDR1 MNHNY and CDR2 SVGAGI come from the germline V gene (reference sequence). Trimming stripped 0 bases from V and 0 bases from J, with 11 bases between. The CDR3 covers 16 residues. CDR3 coding DNA: TGTGCCAGCAGTTACTCTGAGACGGGGACTAACTATGGCTACACCTTC. The encoded protein is CASSYSETGTNYGYTF.

The chain recombines TRBV27 with TRBJ1-2; D is unresolved. The germline CDR1 and CDR2 sequences are MNHEY and SMNVEV (reference sequence). The CDR3 length is 15 residues. Trimming removed 3 bases at V and 1 base at J, with 12 bases between. Here the CDR3 DNA reads TGTGCCAGCAGTTTGAACACCAACCTTAACTATGGCTACACCTTC. Its translation is CASSLNTNLNYGYTF.

The V gene is TRBV6-6, the J gene TRBJ1-5, with D possibly being TRBD1 (5 bases). This CDR3 spans 14 amino acids. Trimming removed 10 bases from V and 5 bases from J, with 18 bases in between. Germline loops: CDR1 MNHNY, CDR2 SVGAGI (reference sequence). This chain's CDR3 is CATQDNYGDQPQHF. The CDR3 DNA follows: TGTGCCACCCAGGACAATTATGGCGATCAGCCCCAGCATTTT.

The sample holds a few counts of this clone. The genes are TRBV9 and TRBJ2-1, with no clear D. This CDR3 region has 13 residues. Per the germline V gene, CDR1 is SGDLS and CDR2 is YYNGEE. V was pared by 3 bases and J by 0 bases, with 4 bases between. The chain's CDR3 is CASSESSYNEQFF. The CDR3 DNA reads as TGTGCCAGCAGCGAGAGCTCCTACAATGAGCAGTTCTTC. Based on the CDR3 plus reference TRBV9 and TRBJ2-1, the full variable domain is DSGVTQTPKHLITATGQRVTLRCSPRSGDLSVYWYQQSLDQGLQFLIQYYNGEERAKGNILERFSAQQFPDLHSELNLSSLELGDSALYFCASSESSYNEQFFGPGTRLTVL.

CDR3 sequence: CASSLDTDTQYF. The CDR3 DNA reads TGCGCCAGCAGCTTGGACACAGATACGCAGTATTTT. V usage is TRBV5-1 and J usage is TRBJ2-3; D is unclear. V gave up 0 bases and J gave up 2 bases, with 1 base separating them. CDR1 is SGHRS, CDR2 YFSETQ, per germline. The CDR3 is 12 residues long.

The rearrangement joins TRBV4-2 to TRBJ2-7, with D perhaps matching TRBD1 or TRBD2 (5 bases each). The CDR3 loop spans 13 amino acids. V was pared by 5 bases and J by 5 bases, with 13 bases between. Germline V lookup: CDR1 LGHNA, CDR2 YNFKEQ. The CDR3 DNA is TGTGCCAGCAGCTACGGGGACCGGGACGAGCAGTACTTC. Translated: CASSYGDRDEQYF.

This chain links TRBV6-5 with TRBJ2-1; perhaps TRBD2 as D (5 bases). Germline values: CDR1 MNHEY, CDR2 SVGAGI. The CDR3 has 13 amino acids. Between the trimmed V and J ends, which lost 0 bases and 8 bases, there was a span of 8 bases. The CDR3 protein is CASSYSPSYEQFF. The DNA of the CDR3 is TGTGCCAGCAGTTACTCGCCTAGCTATGAGCAGTTCTTC.

V usage is TRBV7-6 and J usage is TRBJ1-3; D is uncertain. The CDR3 runs to 13 residues. V lost 6 bases to trimming and J lost 4 bases, with 10 bases between them. Looked up from germline, CDR1 is SGHVS and CDR2 is FNYEAQ. CDR3 loop: CASRPLGGNTIYF. In nucleotides, the CDR3 is TGTGCCAGCAGACCGCTAGGGGGAAACACCATATATTTT. The whole variable domain, filled in from reference TRBV7-6 and TRBJ1-3, reads GAGVSQSPRYKVTKRGQDVALRCDPISGHVSLYWYRQALGQGPEFLTYFNYEAQQDKSGLPNDRFSAERPEGSISTLTIQRTEQRDSAMYRCASRPLGGNTIYFGEGSWLTVV.

The rearrangement uses TRBV7-8 and TRBJ2-7; no firm D call. This CDR3 has 13 residues. Looked up from germline, CDR1 is SGHVS and CDR2 is FQNEAQ. Trimming pared 3 bases from V and 3 bases from J, leaving 9 bases between. The CDR3 DNA reads TGTGCCAGCAGCTTGTGGGATGGCTACGAGCAGTACTTC. Translating gives CASSLWDGYEQYF.

This rearrangement joins TRBV19 to TRBJ1-1, with TRBD1 as a possible D gene (5 bases). Germline values: CDR1 LNHDA, CDR2 SQIVND (reference sequence). V was shortened by 3 bases and J by 5 bases, with 13 bases between the two germline ends. The CDR3 is made up of 14 amino acids. DNA for the CDR3: TGTGCCAGTAGTATCGGTCCCGGGGGGACTGAAGCTTTCTTT. Translating gives CASSIGPGGTEAFF.

The rearrangement links TRBV6-1 to TRBJ2-1, with 12 bases fitting TRBD1. Germline CDR1 reads MNHNS; CDR2 reads SASEGT. The CDR3 contains 15 residues. Trimming removed 3 bases from V and 9 bases from J; junction bases left unmatched: 6. The chain's CDR3 is CASSERDRGPVEQFF. The CDR3 coding sequence is TGTGCCAGCAGTGAGCGGGACAGGGGGCCTGTTGAGCAGTTCTTC.

The CDR3 here is CASSLFTGDEQFF. The CDR3 DNA reads TGTGCCAGCAGCTTATTTACTGGGGATGAGCAGTTCTTC. The chain combines TRBV11-2 with TRBJ2-1; D remains unclear. This CDR3 region has 13 residues. The germline CDR1 and CDR2 sequences are SGHAT and FQNNGV. The V and J ends lost 2 bases and 8 bases respectively, with 10 bases between them.

The chain uses TRBV4-2 and TRBJ2-1, with D possibly TRBD2 on 5 matching bases. Per the germline V gene, CDR1 is LGHNA and CDR2 is YNFKEQ. The CDR3 length is 14 residues. The V end lost 3 bases, the J end lost 8 bases, and 14 bases lay between the germline ends. This chain's CDR3 is CASSQTSGDHEQFF. The DNA for the CDR3 is TGTGCCAGCAGCCAGACGTCCGGGGATCATGAGCAGTTCTTC.

Note on this clone: A junction boundary mismatches the germline segment, possibly from a read error. The chain has TRBV7-7 and TRBJ2-5; D not resolved. The CDR3 covers 11 residues. CDR1 and CDR2 (germline): SSHAT, FNYEAQ (reference sequence). This chain's CDR3 is CASSTGETQYF. DNA of the CDR3: TGTGCTAGCAGCACCGGAGAGACCCAGTACTTC.

V usage is TRBV27 and J usage is TRBJ2-7, with TRBD2 identical over 12 bases. Germline CDR1 reads MNHEY; CDR2 reads SMNVEV (reference sequence). With V trimmed by 6 bases and J by 3 bases, 6 bases remained unmatched. CDR3 length: 15 residues. In DNA form, the CDR3 reads TGTGCCAGCAGCCGGACTAGCGGGGCTCTCTACGAGCAGTACTTC. Residues: CASSRTSGALYEQYF.

This clone has just one count. The chain carries TRBV7-6 and TRBJ2-7, with 10 bases identical to TRBD2. This CDR3 spans 15 amino acids. The germline gives CDR1 SGHVS, CDR2 FNYEAQ. V lost 5 bases and J lost 3; bases outside the gene matches: 7. In nucleotides, the CDR3 is TGTGCCAGCAGCATCGGGACTAGCGCCGACTACGAGCAGTACTTC. Translation: CASSIGTSADYEQYF.

For the CDR3, the DNA is TGTGCCAGCAGTCCACACCGACTAGCGGACACCGGGGAGCTGTTTTTT. This codes for CASSPHRLADTGELFF. The chain links TRBV6-6 to TRBJ2-2, with 9 positions matching TRBD2. Germline V CDR1 and CDR2: MNHNY, SVGAGI (reference sequence). This CDR3 region has 16 residues. Losses at the gene ends were 5 bases for V and 3 bases for J; bases not matched to a gene: 7.

This CDR3 is CASEDSAIYGYTF. CDR3 coding DNA: TGTGCCAGCGAGGACAGTGCAATCTATGGCTACACCTTC. V usage is TRBV7-2 and J usage is TRBJ1-2; TRBD1 might be the D (6 bases). There are 13 residues in the CDR3. V lost 8 bases, J lost 4 bases, and 14 bases lay in between. The germline gives CDR1 SGHTA, CDR2 FQGNSA.

The J gene is TRBJ2-7, the V gene TRBV27; D remains unclear. Germline CDR1 reads MNHEY; CDR2 reads SMNVEV (reference sequence). The length of the CDR3 is 13 residues. The V and J ends lost 5 bases and 3 bases respectively, with 11 bases between them. The CDR3: CASSRKLDYEQYF. The DNA for the CDR3 is TGTGCCAGCAGTAGGAAGCTAGACTACGAGCAGTACTTC.

Only a few counts were recorded for this clone. V and J are TRBV2 and TRBJ2-7; D may correspond to TRBD1 or TRBD2 (6 bases each). Germline CDR1 and CDR2: SNHLY and FYNNEI. The V end was cut by 8 bases, the J end by 6 bases, with 23 bases between. The CDR3 is 15 amino acids. CDR3 bases: TGTGCCAGCGGGGGGCGGACGGGAGTGGTCGGCGAGCAGTACTTC. Encoded protein: CASGGRTGVVGEQYF.

The V and J genes are TRBV15 and TRBJ2-3; D might be TRBD1 (6 bases). Per the germline V gene, CDR1 is LNHNV and CDR2 is YYDKDF (reference sequence). CDR3 size: 13 residues. V gave up 2 bases and J gave up 8 bases, with 11 bases separating them. For the CDR3, the DNA is TGTGCCACCAGCAGAAACAGGGAGCTTACGCAGTATTTT. Residues: CATSRNRELTQYF.

The rearrangement links TRBV7-9 to TRBJ2-5; 9 bases agree with TRBD2. Near its end, the DNA agrees better with TRBJ2-7, so the J call may be wrong. Germline V lookup: CDR1 SEHNR, CDR2 FQNEAQ (reference sequence). The CDR3 runs 15 residues. CDR3 loop: CASSSTGLATYEQYF. The CDR3 bases are TGTGCCAGCAGCTCAACGGGACTAGCAACCTACGAGCAGTACTTC.

The chain recombines TRBV11-2 with TRBJ1-4; no definite D call. The CDR3 contains 14 residues. Germline loops: CDR1 SGHAT, CDR2 FQNNGV. Trimming removed 1 base from V and 8 bases from J, with 11 bases in between. The CDR3 nucleotides are TGTGCCAGCAGCTTAGCGGGGTCGGGGGAAAAACTGTTTTTT. Translating gives CASSLAGSGEKLFF.

This chain joins TRBV27 and TRBJ1-1, with D tentatively TRBD1 (5 bases). Trimming took off 3 bases at V and 10 bases at J, with 15 bases between the two ends. CDR1 MNHEY and CDR2 SMNVEV come from the germline V gene (reference sequence). The length of the CDR3 is 13 residues. The CDR3 nucleotides are TGTGCCAGCAGTTTTAGGCCAGGGTTCCGAGCTTTCTTT. This translates into CASSFRPGFRAFF.